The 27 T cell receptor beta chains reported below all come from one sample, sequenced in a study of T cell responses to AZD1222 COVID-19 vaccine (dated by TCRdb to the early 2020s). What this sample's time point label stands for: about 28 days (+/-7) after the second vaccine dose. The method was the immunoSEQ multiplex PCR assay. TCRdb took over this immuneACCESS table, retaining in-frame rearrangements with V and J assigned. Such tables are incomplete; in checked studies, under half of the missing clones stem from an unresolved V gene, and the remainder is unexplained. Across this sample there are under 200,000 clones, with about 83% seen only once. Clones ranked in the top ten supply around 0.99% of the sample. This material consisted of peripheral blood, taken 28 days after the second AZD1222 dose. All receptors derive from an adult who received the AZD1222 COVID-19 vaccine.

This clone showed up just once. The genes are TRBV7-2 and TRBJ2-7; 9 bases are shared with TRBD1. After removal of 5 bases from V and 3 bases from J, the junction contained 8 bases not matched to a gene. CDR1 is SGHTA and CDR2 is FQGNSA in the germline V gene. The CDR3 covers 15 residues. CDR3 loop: CASSPQGQGGYEQYF. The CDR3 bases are TGTGCCAGCAGCCCCCAGGGACAGGGAGGCTACGAGCAGTACTTC. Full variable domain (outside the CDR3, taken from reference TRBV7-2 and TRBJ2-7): GAGVSQSPSNKVTEKGKDVELRCDPISGHTALYWYRQSLGQGLEFLIYFQGNSAPDKSGLPSDRFSAERTGGSVSTLTIQRTQQEDSAVYLCASSPQGQGGYEQYFGPGTRLTVT.

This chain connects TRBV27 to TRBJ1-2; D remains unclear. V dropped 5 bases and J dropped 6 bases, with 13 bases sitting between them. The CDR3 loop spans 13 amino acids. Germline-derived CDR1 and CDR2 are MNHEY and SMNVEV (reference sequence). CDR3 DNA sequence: TGTGCCAGCAGTCCAACAGCCCACCATGGCTACACCTTC. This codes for CASSPTAHHGYTF.

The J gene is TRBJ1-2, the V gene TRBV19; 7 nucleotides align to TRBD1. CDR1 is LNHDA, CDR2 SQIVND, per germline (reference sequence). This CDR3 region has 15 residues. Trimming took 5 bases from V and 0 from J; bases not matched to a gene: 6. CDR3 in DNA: TGTGCCAGTAGTCCCGGGACAGTAGCTAACTATGGCTACACCTTC. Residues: CASSPGTVANYGYTF.

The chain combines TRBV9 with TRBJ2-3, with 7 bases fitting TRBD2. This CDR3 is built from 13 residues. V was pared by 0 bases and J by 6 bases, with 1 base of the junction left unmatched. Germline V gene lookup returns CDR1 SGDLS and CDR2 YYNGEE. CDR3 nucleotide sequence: TGTGCCAGCAGCGTAGGGACTAGGGATACGCAGTATTTT. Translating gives CASSVGTRDTQYF.

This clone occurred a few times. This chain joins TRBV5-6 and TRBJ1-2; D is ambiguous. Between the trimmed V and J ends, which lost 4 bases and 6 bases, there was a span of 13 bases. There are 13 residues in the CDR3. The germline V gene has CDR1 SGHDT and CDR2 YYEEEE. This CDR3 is CASSVNSANGYTF. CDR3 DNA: TGTGCCAGCAGCGTTAACTCCGCCAATGGCTACACCTTC.

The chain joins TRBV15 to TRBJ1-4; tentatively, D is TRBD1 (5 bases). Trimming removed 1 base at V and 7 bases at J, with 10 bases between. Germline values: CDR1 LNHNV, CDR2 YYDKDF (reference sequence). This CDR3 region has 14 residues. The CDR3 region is CATSRVGGVEKLFF. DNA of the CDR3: TGTGCCACCAGCAGAGTTGGGGGAGTTGAAAAACTGTTTTTT. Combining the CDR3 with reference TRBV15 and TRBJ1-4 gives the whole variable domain DAMVIQNPRYQVTQFGKPVTLSCSQTLNHNVMYWYQQKSSQAPKLLFHYYDKDFNNEADTPDNFQSRRPNTSFCFLDIRSPGLGDTAMYLCATSRVGGVEKLFFGSGTQLSVL.

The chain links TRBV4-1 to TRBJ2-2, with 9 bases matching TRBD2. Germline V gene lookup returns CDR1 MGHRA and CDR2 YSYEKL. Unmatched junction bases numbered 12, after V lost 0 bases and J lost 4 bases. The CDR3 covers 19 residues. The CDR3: CASSQDFGAGGTSTGELFF. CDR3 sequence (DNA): TGCGCCAGCAGCCAAGATTTTGGCGCGGGGGGGACATCCACCGGGGAGCTGTTTTTT.

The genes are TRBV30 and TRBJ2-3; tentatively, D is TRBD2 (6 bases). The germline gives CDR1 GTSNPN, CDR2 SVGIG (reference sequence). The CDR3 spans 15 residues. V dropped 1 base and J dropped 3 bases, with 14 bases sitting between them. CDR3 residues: CAWSGSGEETDTQYF. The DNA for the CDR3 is TGTGCCTGGAGTGGATCGGGGGAAGAGACAGATACGCAGTATTTT.

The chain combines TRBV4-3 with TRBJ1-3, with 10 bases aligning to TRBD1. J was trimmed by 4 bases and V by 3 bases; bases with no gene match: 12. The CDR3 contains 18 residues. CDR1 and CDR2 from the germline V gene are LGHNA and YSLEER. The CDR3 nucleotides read TGCGCCAGCAGCCAGGCCCACTTCGGGACAGGGGTGGGAAACACCATATATTTT. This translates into CASSQAHFGTGVGNTIYF.

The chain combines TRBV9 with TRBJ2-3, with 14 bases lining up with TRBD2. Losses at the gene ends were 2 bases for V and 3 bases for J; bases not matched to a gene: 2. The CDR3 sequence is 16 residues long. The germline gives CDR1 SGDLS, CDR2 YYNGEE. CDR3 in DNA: TGTGCCAGCAGCGTTGGACTAGCGGGGGGTACAGATACGCAGTATTTT. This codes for CASSVGLAGGTDTQYF. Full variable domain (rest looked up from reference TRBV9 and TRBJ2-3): DSGVTQTPKHLITATGQRVTLRCSPRSGDLSVYWYQQSLDQGLQFLIQYYNGEERAKGNILERFSAQQFPDLHSELNLSSLELGDSALYFCASSVGLAGGTDTQYFGPGTRLTVL.

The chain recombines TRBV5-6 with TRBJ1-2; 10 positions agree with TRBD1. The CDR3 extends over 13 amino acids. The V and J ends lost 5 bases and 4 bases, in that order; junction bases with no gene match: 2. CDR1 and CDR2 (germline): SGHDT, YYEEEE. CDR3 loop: CASRRTGGYGYTF. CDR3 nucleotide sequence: TGTGCCAGCAGGAGGACAGGGGGCTATGGCTACACCTTC.

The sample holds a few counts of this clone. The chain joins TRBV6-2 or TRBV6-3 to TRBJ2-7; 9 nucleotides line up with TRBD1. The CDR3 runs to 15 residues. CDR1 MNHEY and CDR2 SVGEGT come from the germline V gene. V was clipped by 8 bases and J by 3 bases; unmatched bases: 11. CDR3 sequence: CASCSGTGSYYEQYF. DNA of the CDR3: TGTGCCAGCTGTTCCGGGACAGGGTCTTACTACGAGCAGTACTTC.

Written as DNA, the CDR3 is TGCAGCGTTGTGGTAGGGGCGAGGGGAAACACCATATATTTT. Residues: CSVVVGARGNTIYF. J is TRBJ1-3 and V is TRBV29-1; D perhaps matches TRBD1 (5 bases). CDR1 and CDR2 (germline): SQVTM, ANQGSEA. The CDR3 has 14 amino acids. The V end was cut by 4 bases, the J end by 4 bases, with 14 bases between.

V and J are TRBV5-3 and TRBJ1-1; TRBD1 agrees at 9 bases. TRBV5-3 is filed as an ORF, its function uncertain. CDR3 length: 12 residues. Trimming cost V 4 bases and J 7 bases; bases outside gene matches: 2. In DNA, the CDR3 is TGTGCCAGAAGCCTGGGACAGGGTGAAGCTTTCTTT. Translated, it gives CARSLGQGEAFF.

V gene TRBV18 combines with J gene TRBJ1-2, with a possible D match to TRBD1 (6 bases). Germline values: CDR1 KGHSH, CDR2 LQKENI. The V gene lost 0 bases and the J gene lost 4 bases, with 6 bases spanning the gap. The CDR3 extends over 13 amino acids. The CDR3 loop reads CASSPPDSYGYTF. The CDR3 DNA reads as TGTGCCAGCTCACCACCGGACAGCTATGGCTACACCTTC.

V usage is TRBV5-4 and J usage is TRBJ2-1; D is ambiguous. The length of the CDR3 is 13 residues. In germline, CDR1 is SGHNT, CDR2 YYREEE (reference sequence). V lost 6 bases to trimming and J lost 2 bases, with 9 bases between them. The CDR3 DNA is TGTGCCAGCACCCCCGGAACCTACAATGAGCAGTTCTTC. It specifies CASTPGTYNEQFF.

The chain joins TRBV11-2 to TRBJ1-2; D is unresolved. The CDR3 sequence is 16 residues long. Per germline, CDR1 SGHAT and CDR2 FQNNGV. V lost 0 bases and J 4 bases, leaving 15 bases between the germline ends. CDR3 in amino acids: CASSLDRQVRSYGYTF. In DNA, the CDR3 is TGTGCCAGCAGCTTAGATCGTCAGGTCAGATCCTATGGCTACACCTTC.

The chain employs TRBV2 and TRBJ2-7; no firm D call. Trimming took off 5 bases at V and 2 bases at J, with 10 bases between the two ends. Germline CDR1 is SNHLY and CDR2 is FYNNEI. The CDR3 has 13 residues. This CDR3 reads CASSPQGPYEQYF. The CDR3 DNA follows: TGTGCCAGCAGTCCTCAAGGTCCCTACGAGCAGTACTTC.

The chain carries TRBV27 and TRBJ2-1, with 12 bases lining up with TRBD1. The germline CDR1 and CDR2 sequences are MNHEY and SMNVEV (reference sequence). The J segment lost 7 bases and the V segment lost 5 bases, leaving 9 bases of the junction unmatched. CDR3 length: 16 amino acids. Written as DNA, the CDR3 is TGTGCCAGCAGTCCCGGCCGGGACAGGGGGCGTAATGAGCAGTTCTTC. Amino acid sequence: CASSPGRDRGRNEQFF.

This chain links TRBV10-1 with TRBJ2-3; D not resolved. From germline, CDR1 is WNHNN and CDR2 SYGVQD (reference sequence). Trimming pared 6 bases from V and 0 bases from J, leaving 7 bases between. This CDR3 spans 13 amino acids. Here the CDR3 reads CASSHASTDTQYF. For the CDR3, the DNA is TGCGCCAGCAGCCACGCTAGCACAGATACGCAGTATTTT.

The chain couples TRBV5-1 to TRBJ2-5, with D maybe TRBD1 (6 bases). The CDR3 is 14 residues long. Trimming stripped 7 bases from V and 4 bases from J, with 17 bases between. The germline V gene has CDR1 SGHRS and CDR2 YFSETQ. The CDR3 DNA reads TGCGCCAGCGCCGCGGCAGGGGCGGGAGAGACCCAGTACTTC. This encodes CASAAAGAGETQYF. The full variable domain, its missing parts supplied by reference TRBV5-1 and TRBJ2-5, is KAGVTQTPRYLIKTRGQQVTLSCSPISGHRSVSWYQQTPGQGLQFLFEYFSETQRNKGNFPGRFSGRQFSNSRSEMNVSTLELGDSALYLCASAAAGAGETQYFGPGTRLLVL.

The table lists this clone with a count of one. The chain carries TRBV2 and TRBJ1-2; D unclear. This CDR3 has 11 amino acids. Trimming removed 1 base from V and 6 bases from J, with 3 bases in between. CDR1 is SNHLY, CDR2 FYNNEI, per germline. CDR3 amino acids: CASSEDNGYTF. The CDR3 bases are TGTGCCAGCAGTGAAGATAATGGCTACACCTTC.

In nucleotides, the CDR3 is TGTGCCAGCTCACCTCTCAGGGCCGCAAGTGGGGCCACTGAAGCTTTCTTT. This sequence encodes CASSPLRAASGATEAFF. The chain recombines TRBV18 with TRBJ1-1; D is perhaps TRBD1 (5 bases). CDR1 and CDR2 from the germline V gene are KGHSH and LQKENI. The V gene lost 3 bases and the J gene lost 4 bases, with 21 bases spanning the gap. This CDR3 spans 17 amino acids. Full variable domain (outside the CDR3, taken from reference TRBV18 and TRBJ1-1): NAGVMQNPRHLVRRRGQEARLRCSPMKGHSHVYWYRQLPEEGLKFMVYLQKENIIDESGMPKERFSAEFPKEGPSILRIQQVVRGDSAAYFCASSPLRAASGATEAFFGQGTRLTVV.

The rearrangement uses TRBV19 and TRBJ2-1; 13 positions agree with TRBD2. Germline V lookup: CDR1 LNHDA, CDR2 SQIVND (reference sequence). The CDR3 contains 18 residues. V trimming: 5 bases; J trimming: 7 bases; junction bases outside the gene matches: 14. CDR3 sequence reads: CASSPRLAGGLLANEQFF. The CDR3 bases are TGTGCCAGTAGTCCAAGACTAGCGGGGGGCCTCCTCGCAAATGAGCAGTTCTTC.

The CDR3 loop is CASSIGQVLYSNQPQHF. The CDR3 nucleotides read TGTGCCAGTAGTATTGGGCAGGTTCTATATAGCAATCAGCCCCAGCATTTT. The V call is TRBV19, the J call TRBJ1-5; D is ambiguous. Germline V gives CDR1 LNHDA, CDR2 SQIVND (reference sequence). V was trimmed by 3 bases and J by 0 bases, leaving 15 bases between them. The length of the CDR3 is 17 residues.

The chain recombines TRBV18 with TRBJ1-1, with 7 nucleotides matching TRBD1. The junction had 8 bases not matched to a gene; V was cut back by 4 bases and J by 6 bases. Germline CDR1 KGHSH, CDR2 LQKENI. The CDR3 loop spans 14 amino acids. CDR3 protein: CASSRDTGVAEAFF. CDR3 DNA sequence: TGTGCCAGCTCACGAGATACAGGGGTCGCTGAAGCTTTCTTT.

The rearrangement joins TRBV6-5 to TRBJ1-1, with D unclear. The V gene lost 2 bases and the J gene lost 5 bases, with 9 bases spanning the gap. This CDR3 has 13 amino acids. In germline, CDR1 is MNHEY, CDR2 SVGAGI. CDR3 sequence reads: CASSYVWETEAFF. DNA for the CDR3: TGTGCCAGCAGTTACGTTTGGGAAACTGAAGCTTTCTTT.